This T cell receptor (beta chain) was sequenced in a study of blood T cell repertoires in COVID-19. Study as a whole: The samples span acute and convalescent COVID-19 from the United States, Italy and Spain. PBMCs, B-cell-depleted T cells, or T cells provided the cDNA or gDNA that made up the material.

The V and J ends lost 3 bases and 3 bases, in that order; junction bases with no gene match: 3. Per germline, CDR1 SGDLS and CDR2 YYNGEE. The CDR3 runs 14 residues. Original processing notes: Estimation of nucleated cell counts relied on the amplification of reference gene primers. The repertoire was sequenced with immunoSEQ multiplex PCR; TCRdb's copy has only in-frame clones and lacks some. The V and J calls and clone size are taken from that table; D and trimming were inferred from the DNA. The table records under 250,000 clones, approximately 91% of them present only once. Seattle cases were enrolled at active infection and followed longitudinally.

The rearrangement joins TRBV9 to TRBJ2-1; the match to TRBD2 covers 7 bases. Sequencing was performed on peripheral blood. This TCR derives from a young man with COVID-19, enrolled during active disease. CDR3 amino acids: CASSARTSYNEQFF. The CDR3 DNA is TGTGCCAGCAGCGCCCGGACTAGCTACAATGAGCAGTTCTTC.